The rows below give T cell receptor beta chains drawn from one sample of a study of cytomegalovirus exposure and HLA in healthy donors. Sequenced by immunoSEQ multiplex PCR; TCRdb stores in-frame clones only, minus some. This sample carries over 200,000 clones, roughly 91% of them seen once, and the ten largest clones take roughly 3%. Material: PBMCs. These receptors all stem from a woman aged 30 to 39 in good health and CMV-seronegative. The CDR3 runs from the conserved cysteine through the conserved F or W. A row's size may be missing; if present it is once, few, many or a size class.

v_call: TRBV6-1; clone_size: .; cdr3_aa: CASSEVDRGSYYYGYTF
v_call: TRBV4-3; clone_size: .; cdr3_aa: CASSREKTSAIGRANVLTF
v_call: TRBV7-7; clone_size: .; cdr3_aa: CASSLDGSADEQFF
v_call: TRBV7-3; clone_size: .; cdr3_aa: CASSPEDYVAEQFF
v_call: TRBV28; clone_size: .; cdr3_aa: CASRGANEKLFF
v_call: TRBV9; clone_size: .; cdr3_aa: CASSLTGGPLNQETQYF
v_call: TRBV9; clone_size: .; cdr3_aa: CASSVASVGYEQYF
v_call: TRBV7-2; clone_size: .; cdr3_aa: CASSLADFEQYF
v_call: TRBV4-3; clone_size: .; cdr3_aa: CASSQGWEQGGYIQYF
v_call: TRBV6-6; clone_size: .; cdr3_aa: CASSYSTYEQYF
v_call: TRBV7-3; clone_size: .; cdr3_aa: CASSSSSGPNTEAFF
v_call: TRBV30; clone_size: .; cdr3_aa: CAWSSHSRGDYGYTF
v_call: TRBV27; clone_size: once; cdr3_aa: CASSSDNYNEQFF
v_call: TRBV9; clone_size: .; cdr3_aa: CASSVVESGRFNEQFF
v_call: TRBV7-2; clone_size: .; cdr3_aa: CASSAPGLSYEQYF
v_call: TRBV7-9; clone_size: .; cdr3_aa: CASSSDRETNEKLFF
v_call: TRBV6-5; clone_size: .; cdr3_aa: CASRPGLAVSYEQYF
v_call: TRBV5-1; clone_size: .; cdr3_aa: CASRWEGYNEQFF
v_call: TRBV7-3; clone_size: .; cdr3_aa: CASSSPPSGTQYF
v_call: TRBV5-4; clone_size: many; cdr3_aa: CASSLDRINEQFF
v_call: TRBV4-1; clone_size: .; cdr3_aa: CASSTIAGDNEQFF
v_call: TRBV11-2; clone_size: .; cdr3_aa: CASSSGGGGSYEQYF
v_call: TRBV9; clone_size: .; cdr3_aa: CASSSGNEQYF
v_call: TRBV27; clone_size: .; cdr3_aa: CASRSGLALAKNIQYF
v_call: TRBV7-3; clone_size: .; cdr3_aa: CASSIAGASYNEQFF
v_call: TRBV30; clone_size: .; cdr3_aa: CAWSRLPWETQYF
v_call: TRBV18; clone_size: .; cdr3_aa: CASSPPNHRGRGGQETQYF
v_call: TRBV28; clone_size: .; cdr3_aa: CASISQGNQPQHF
v_call: TRBV4-1; clone_size: few; cdr3_aa: CASSQGNPYEQYF
v_call: TRBV10-3; clone_size: .; cdr3_aa: CAINAGTSGSGNYEQYF
v_call: TRBV7-2; clone_size: .; cdr3_aa: CASRRRTGWSYNEQFF
v_call: TRBV18; clone_size: .; cdr3_aa: CASSLAGQGANYGYTF
v_call: TRBV7-6; clone_size: few; cdr3_aa: CASSFGMDEQYF
v_call: TRBV27; clone_size: .; cdr3_aa: CASSGWETGNEQFF
v_call: TRBV9; clone_size: .; cdr3_aa: CASSVALISTDTQYF
v_call: TRBV28; clone_size: .; cdr3_aa: CASSWGYYEQYF
v_call: TRBV27; clone_size: .; cdr3_aa: CASSLTVANEQFF
v_call: TRBV29-1; clone_size: .; cdr3_aa: CSVEDLHSYEQYF
v_call: TRBV7-2; clone_size: .; cdr3_aa: CASSSRTSGISNEQYF
v_call: TRBV19; clone_size: .; cdr3_aa: CASSYDAGGVTGELFF
v_call: TRBV4-2; clone_size: .; cdr3_aa: CASSPTSVGTDTQYF
v_call: TRBV27; clone_size: .; cdr3_aa: CASSQGTSGYNEQFF